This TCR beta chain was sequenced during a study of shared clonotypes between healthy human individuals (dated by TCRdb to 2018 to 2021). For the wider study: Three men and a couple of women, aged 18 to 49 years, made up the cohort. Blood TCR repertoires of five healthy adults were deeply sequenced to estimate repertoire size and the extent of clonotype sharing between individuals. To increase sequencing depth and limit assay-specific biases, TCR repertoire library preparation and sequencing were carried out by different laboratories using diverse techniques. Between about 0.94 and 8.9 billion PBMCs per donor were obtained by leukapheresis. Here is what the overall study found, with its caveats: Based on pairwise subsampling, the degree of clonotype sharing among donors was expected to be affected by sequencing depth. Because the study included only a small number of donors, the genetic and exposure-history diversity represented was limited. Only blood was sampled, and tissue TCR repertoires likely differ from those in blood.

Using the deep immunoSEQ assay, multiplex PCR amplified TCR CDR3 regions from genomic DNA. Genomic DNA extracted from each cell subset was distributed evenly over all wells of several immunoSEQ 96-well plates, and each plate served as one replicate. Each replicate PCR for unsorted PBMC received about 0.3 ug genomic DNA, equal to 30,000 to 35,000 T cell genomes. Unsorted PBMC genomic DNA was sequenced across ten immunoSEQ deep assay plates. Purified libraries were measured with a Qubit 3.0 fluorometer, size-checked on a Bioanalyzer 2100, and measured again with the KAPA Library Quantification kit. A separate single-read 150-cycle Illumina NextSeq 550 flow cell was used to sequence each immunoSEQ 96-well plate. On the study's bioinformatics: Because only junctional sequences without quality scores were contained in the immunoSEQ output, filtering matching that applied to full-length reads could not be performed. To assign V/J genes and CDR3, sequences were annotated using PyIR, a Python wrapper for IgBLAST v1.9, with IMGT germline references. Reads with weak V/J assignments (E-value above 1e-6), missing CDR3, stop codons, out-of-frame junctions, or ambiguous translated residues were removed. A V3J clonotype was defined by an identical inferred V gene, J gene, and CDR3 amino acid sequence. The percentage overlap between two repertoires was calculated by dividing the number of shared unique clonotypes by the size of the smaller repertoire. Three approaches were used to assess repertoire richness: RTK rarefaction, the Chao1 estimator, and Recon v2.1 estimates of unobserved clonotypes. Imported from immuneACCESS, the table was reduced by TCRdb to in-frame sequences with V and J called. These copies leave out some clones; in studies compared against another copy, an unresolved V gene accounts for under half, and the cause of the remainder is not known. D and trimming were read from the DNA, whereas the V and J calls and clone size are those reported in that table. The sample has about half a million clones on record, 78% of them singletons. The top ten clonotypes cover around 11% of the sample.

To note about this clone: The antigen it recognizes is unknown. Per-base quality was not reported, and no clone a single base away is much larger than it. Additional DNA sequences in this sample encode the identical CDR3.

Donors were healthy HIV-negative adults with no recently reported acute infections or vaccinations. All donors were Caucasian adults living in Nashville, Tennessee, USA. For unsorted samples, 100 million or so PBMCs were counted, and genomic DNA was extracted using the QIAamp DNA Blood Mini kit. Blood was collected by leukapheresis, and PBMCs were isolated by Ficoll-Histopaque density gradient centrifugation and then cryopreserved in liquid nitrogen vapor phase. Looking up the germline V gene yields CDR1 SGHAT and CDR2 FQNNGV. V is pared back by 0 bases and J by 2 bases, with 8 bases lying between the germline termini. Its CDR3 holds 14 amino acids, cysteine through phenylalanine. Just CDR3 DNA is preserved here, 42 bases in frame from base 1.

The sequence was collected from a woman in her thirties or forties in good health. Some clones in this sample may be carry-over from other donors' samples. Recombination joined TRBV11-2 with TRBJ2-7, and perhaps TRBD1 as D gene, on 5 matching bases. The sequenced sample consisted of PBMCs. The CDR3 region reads CASSLDLRAYEQYF. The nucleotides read TGTGCCAGCAGCTTAGATCTCAGGGCCTACGAGCAGTACTTC.